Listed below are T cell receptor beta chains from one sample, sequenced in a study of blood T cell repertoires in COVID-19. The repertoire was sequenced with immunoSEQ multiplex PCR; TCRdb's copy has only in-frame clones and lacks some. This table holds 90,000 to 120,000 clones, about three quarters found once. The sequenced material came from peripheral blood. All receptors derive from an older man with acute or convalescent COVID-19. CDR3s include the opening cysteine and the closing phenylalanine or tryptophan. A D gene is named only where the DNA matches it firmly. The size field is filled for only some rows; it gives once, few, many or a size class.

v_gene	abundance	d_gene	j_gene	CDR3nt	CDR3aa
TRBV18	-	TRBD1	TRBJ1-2	TGTGCCAGCTCACCCGGGACAGGGGGAGACTATGGCTACACCTTC	CASSPGTGGDYGYTF
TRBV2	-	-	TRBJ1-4	TGTGCCAGCAGATCCAGACAGGCTGAAAAACTGTTTTTT	CASRSRQAEKLFF
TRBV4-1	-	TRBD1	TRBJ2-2	TGCGCCAGCAGCCAAGAAACAGGGGGCTTGACCGGGGAGCTGTTTTTT	CASSQETGGLTGELFF
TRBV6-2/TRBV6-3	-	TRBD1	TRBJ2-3	TGTGCCAGCAGTCGTGGGACAGACCCCCTCCGTAGCACAGATACGCAGTATTTT	CASSRGTDPLRSTDTQYF
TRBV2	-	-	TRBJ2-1	TGTGCCAGCAGTGAGGACTTTAGCTCCTACAATGAGCAGTTCTTC	CASSEDFSSYNEQFF
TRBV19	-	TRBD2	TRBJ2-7	TGTGCCAGTAGCTCCGGGACTAGCGGGTACGACGAGCAGTACTTC	CASSSGTSGYDEQYF
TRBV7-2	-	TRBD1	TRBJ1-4	TGTGCCAGCAGCTTCCAGGGGGCTACGGGTGAAAAACTGTTTTTT	CASSFQGATGEKLFF
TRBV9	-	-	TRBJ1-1	TGTGCCAGCAGTCAGGGCCTGAACACTGAAGCTTTCTTT	CASSQGLNTEAFF
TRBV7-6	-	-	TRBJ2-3	TGTGCCAGCAGCTTAGGGGGTGGGGCGGGGCCCACAGATACGCAGTATTTT	CASSLGGGAGPTDTQYF
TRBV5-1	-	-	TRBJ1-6	TGCGCCAGCAGCTTGGATAACAGGGATAATTCACCCCTCCACTTT	CASSLDNRDNSPLHF
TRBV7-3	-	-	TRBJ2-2	TGTGCCAGCAGACCCGGACTAAACACCGGGGAGCTGTTTTTT	CASRPGLNTGELFF
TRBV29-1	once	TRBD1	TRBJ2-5	TGCAGCGTTGGACAGGGAGAAGAGACCCAGTACTTC	CSVGQGEETQYF
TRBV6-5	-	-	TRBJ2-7	TGTGCCAGCAGTTCCCCGGGTTTCTACGAGCAGTACTTC	CASSSPGFYEQYF
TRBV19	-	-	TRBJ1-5	TGTGCCAGTAGTGCGGAAGGCTCTCAGCCCCAGCATTTT	CASSAEGSQPQHF
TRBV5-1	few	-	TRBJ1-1	TGCGCCAGCAGCTTGGCCGCGGATAACACTGAAGCTTTCTTT	CASSLAADNTEAFF
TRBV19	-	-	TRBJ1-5	TGTGCCAGTACCCCTCGGCAGGGCAACCCCGTAGGTCAGCCCCAGCATTTT	CASTPRQGNPVGQPQHF
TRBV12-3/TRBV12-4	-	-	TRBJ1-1	TGTGCCAGCACCACAAGAGGGAACACTGAAGCTTTCTTT	CASTTRGNTEAFF
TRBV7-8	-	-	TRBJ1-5	TGTGCCAGCAGCTTAGACGGACAAAGCAATCAGCCCCAGCATTTT	CASSLDGQSNQPQHF
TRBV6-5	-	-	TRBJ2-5	TGTGCCAGCAGTTATCTCCGGGGGACCCAGTACTTC	CASSYLRGTQYF
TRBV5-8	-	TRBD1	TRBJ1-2	TGTGCCAGCAGCTTCCCGGGACAGGGACGGCTAGGCTACACCTTC	CASSFPGQGRLGYTF
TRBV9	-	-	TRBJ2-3	TGTGCCAGCAGCGTATGGGCAGGGAGCACAGATACGCAGTATTTT	CASSVWAGSTDTQYF
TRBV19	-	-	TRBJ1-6	TGTGCCAGTACCCCCAACAGGGATTCGAATTCACCCCTCCACTTT	CASTPNRDSNSPLHF
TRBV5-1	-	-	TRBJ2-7	TGCGCCAGCAGCTTCGAGGGGGGGCTCTCCTACGAGCAGTACTTC	CASSFEGGLSYEQYF
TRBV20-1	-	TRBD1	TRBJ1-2	TGCAGTGCTACGTGGACAGGGGGCTACACCTTC	CSATWTGGYTF
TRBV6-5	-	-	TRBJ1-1	TGTGCCAGCAGTCTTTCAGAGGATAGCAAAGCTTTCTTT	CASSLSEDSKAFF
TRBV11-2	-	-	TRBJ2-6	TGTGCCAGCAGCTTACTCCGCCGGGACACCTACTCTGGGGCCAACGTCCTGACTTTC	CASSLLRRDTYSGANVLTF
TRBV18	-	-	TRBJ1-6	TGTGCCAGCTCACCAACCCGGGGTTCCTATAATTCACCCCTCCACTTT	CASSPTRGSYNSPLHF
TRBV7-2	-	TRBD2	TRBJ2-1	TGTGCCAGCAGCTTAAGGGCTAGCGGGGGGGAGCAGTTCTTC	CASSLRASGGEQFF
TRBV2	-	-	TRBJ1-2	TGTGCCAGCAGTGAAGACTTCGGCTATGGCTACACCTTC	CASSEDFGYGYTF
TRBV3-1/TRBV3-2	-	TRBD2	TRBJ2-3	TGTGCCAGCAGCCAAGAGCCGAGCGGGGGTACAGATACGCAGTATTTT	CASSQEPSGGTDTQYF
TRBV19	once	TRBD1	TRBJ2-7	TGTGCCAGTAAGAAACAGGGGGCTTTAGACGAGCAGTACTTC	CASKKQGALDEQYF
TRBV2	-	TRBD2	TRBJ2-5	TGTGCCAGCACGTCAGCGGGGGGGCCTGAGGAGACCCAGTACTTC	CASTSAGGPEETQYF
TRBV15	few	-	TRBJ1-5	TGTGCCACCAGCAGAGATCATACGGGCAATCAGCCCCAGCATTTT	CATSRDHTGNQPQHF
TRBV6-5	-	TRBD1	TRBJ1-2	TGTGCCAGCAGGACAGGGGGAACCCGCGGTGGCTACACCTTC	CASRTGGTRGGYTF
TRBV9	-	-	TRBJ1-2	TGTGCCAGCAGCGTAGGTCCGGGGGAAAGCTATGGCTACACCTTC	CASSVGPGESYGYTF
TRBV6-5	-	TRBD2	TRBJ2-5	TGTGCCAGCAGGGGAGCGGGGGCCCAAGAGACCCAGTACTTC	CASRGAGAQETQYF
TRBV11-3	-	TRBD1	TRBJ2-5	TGTGCCAGCAGCTGGACAGGGATGGAAGAGACCCAGTACTTC	CASSWTGMEETQYF
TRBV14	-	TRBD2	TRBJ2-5	TGTGCCAGCAGCCAATGGGGAGGGGAGACCCAGTACTTC	CASSQWGGETQYF
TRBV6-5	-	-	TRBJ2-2	TGTGCCAGCACCTCCACTAGCGGGGAGCTGTTTTTT	CASTSTSGELFF
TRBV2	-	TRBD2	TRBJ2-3	TGTGCCAGCCGGAAGGGACTAGCGGAAAATACGCAGTATTTT	CASRKGLAENTQYF
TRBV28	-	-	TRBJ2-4	TGTGCCAGCAGTTCAGACAGCAAAAACATTCAGTACTTC	CASSSDSKNIQYF
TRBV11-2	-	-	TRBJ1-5	TGTGCCAGCAGCTCACAGGGTGATCAGCCCCAGCATTTT	CASSSQGDQPQHF
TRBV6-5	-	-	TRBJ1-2	TGTGCCAGCTCGCCAGACGGGGACTCCTATGGCTACACCTTC	CASSPDGDSYGYTF
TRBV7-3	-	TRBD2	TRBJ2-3	TGTGCCAGCAGCACCGGGACTAGCGGCTTAGATACGCAGTATTTT	CASSTGTSGLDTQYF
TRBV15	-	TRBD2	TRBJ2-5	TGTGCCACCAGCAGAGATATGAGCGGGGGCTCCCGAGGGACCCAGTACTTC	CATSRDMSGGSRGTQYF